One and the same sample provided the 16 T cell receptor beta chains below, sequenced in a study of cytomegalovirus exposure and HLA in healthy donors. A multiplex PCR was run with 60 Vbeta primers and 13 Jbeta primers. Clones were read by immunoSEQ multiplex PCR, and TCRdb kept only the in-frame ones, dropping some. The table includes over 65,000 clones, over 65% detected once. The sample comprised PBMCs. These receptors all stem from a man aged 45 to 65 in good health and CMV-seronegative.

CDR3 residues: CASSLRLAGGSAKNIQYF. The CDR3 nucleotides are TGTGCCAGCAGCTTGAGACTAGCGGGGGGCTCCGCCAAAAACATTCAGTACTTC. V gene TRBV7-2 combines with J gene TRBJ2-4, with TRBD2 matching over 13 bases. CDR3 size: 18 residues. V trimming: 3 bases; J trimming: 1 base; junction bases outside the gene matches: 6. Germline lookup yields CDR1 SGHTA and CDR2 FQGNSA.

This sequence joins TRBV14 and TRBJ2-1, with TRBD2 matching over 11 bases. The CDR3 loop spans 18 amino acids. Per the germline V gene, CDR1 is SGHDN and CDR2 is FVKESK. The junction had 9 bases not matched to a gene; V was cut back by 1 base and J by 4 bases. The CDR3 loop is CASSQVSFIAGGYNEQFF. CDR3 DNA: TGTGCCAGCAGCCAAGTGTCATTTATAGCGGGGGGGTACAATGAGCAGTTCTTC.

The J gene is TRBJ2-1, the V gene TRBV25-1, with 8 bases that match TRBD2. With V trimmed by 3 bases and J by 9 bases, 7 bases remained unmatched. Germline CDR1 MGHDK, CDR2 SYGVNS. The CDR3 runs 14 residues. The CDR3 region has the DNA TGTGCCAGCAGTGACGGGGGGGGGTTCGGTGAGCAGTTCTTC. Its translation is CASSDGGGFGEQFF.

This clone was seen a handful of times. V and J are TRBV19 and TRBJ2-3; tentative D call: TRBD1 (5 bases). CDR1 is LNHDA and CDR2 is SQIVND in the germline V gene (reference sequence). Trimming took off 7 bases at V and 2 bases at J, with 10 bases between the two ends. The CDR3 consists of 13 residues. Written as DNA, the CDR3 is TGTGCCAGTATAGACAGTACCACAGATACGCAGTATTTT. Its translation: CASIDSTTDTQYF.

This clone showed up just once. The chain combines TRBV5-1 with TRBJ1-6, with TRBD1 matching 8 bases. CDR3 size: 16 residues. Germline V gene data show CDR1 as SGHRS and CDR2 as YFSETQ. J was trimmed by 9 bases and V by 0 bases; bases with no gene match: 8. CDR3 sequence reads: CASSLGWTGSGSPLHF. As DNA, the CDR3 is TGCGCCAGCAGCTTGGGATGGACAGGGAGCGGTTCACCCCTCCACTTT. The variable domain in full, completed from reference TRBV5-1 and TRBJ1-6, reads KAGVTQTPRYLIKTRGQQVTLSCSPISGHRSVSWYQQTPGQGLQFLFEYFSETQRNKGNFPGRFSGRQFSNSRSEMNVSTLELGDSALYLCASSLGWTGSGSPLHFGNGTRLTVT.

This clone was recorded at least ten times. This chain connects TRBV18 to TRBJ2-6; TRBD1 aligns across 9 bases. Germline V gene sequence: CDR1 KGHSH, CDR2 LQKENI. The length of the CDR3 is 15 residues. V dropped 4 bases and J dropped 2; count of bases not matched to a gene: 0. In DNA, the CDR3 is TGTGCCAGCTCACGACAGGGGGCTGGGGCCAACGTCCTGACTTTC. Translated: CASSRQGAGANVLTF. Full variable domain (rest looked up from reference TRBV18 and TRBJ2-6): NAGVMQNPRHLVRRRGQEARLRCSPMKGHSHVYWYRQLPEEGLKFMVYLQKENIIDESGMPKERFSAEFPKEGPSILRIQQVVRGDSAAYFCASSRQGAGANVLTFGAGSRLTVL.

V usage is TRBV30 and J usage is TRBJ1-1, with D hard to call. The length of the CDR3 is 13 residues. The V gene lost 3 bases and the J gene lost 2 bases, with 10 bases spanning the gap. Germline assignment: CDR1 GTSNPN and CDR2 SVGIG (reference sequence). CDR3 sequence (DNA): TGTGCCTGGAGCGCAAGGAGTAACACTGAAGCTTTCTTT. Its translation is CAWSARSNTEAFF.

This chain links TRBV10-1 with TRBJ1-3; the D is unclear. This CDR3 is built from 15 residues. Trimming took off 5 bases at V and 9 bases at J, with 20 bases between the two ends. Germline V gives CDR1 WNHNN, CDR2 SYGVQD (reference sequence). CDR3 coding DNA: TGCGCCAGCAGTTCTGTTAGCCGGCCTCGGGGCACCATATATTTT. Translation: CASSSVSRPRGTIYF.

This clone was seen once. CDR3 DNA: TGTGCCGTTCGGGGGACTTCGAACACCGGGGAGCTGTTTTTT. This translates into CAVRGTSNTGELFF. This chain uses TRBV6-5 with TRBJ2-2, with D perhaps matching TRBD2 (6 bases). The CDR3 runs to 14 residues. Between the trimmed V and J ends, which lost 11 bases and 0 bases, there was a span of 13 bases. Germline V gene data show CDR1 as MNHEY and CDR2 as SVGAGI.

This clone was seen more than once but under ten times. The CDR3 loop is CASSYRDRRRSPLHF. The CDR3 DNA is TGTGCCAGCAGTTACCGCGACAGGAGGCGGTCACCCCTCCACTTT. The chain employs TRBV6-5 and TRBJ1-6; possible D gene TRBD1, 6 bases. The CDR3 contains 15 residues. CDR1 and CDR2 from the germline V gene are MNHEY and SVGAGI. With 2 bases removed from V and 10 bases from J, the gap between germline ends came to 15 bases.

V and J are TRBV7-6 and TRBJ2-3, with 7 nucleotides matching TRBD1. The germline V gene has CDR1 SGHVS and CDR2 FNYEAQ. The CDR3 runs to 14 residues. J lost 4 bases, V lost 5 bases, and 6 bases had no gene match. CDR3 region: CASSRGQPADTQYF. The CDR3 DNA is TGTGCCAGCAGCCGGGGACAGCCTGCAGATACGCAGTATTTT.

The rearrangement joins TRBV7-3 to TRBJ2-5, with TRBD2 matching 8 bases. Losses at the gene ends were 3 bases for V and 5 bases for J; bases not matched to a gene: 11. Per germline, CDR1 SGHTA and CDR2 FQGTGA. The CDR3 length is 16 residues. The chain's CDR3 is CASSLGGLAGGETQYF. DNA of the CDR3: TGTGCCAGCAGCTTGGGCGGACTAGCCGGAGGGGAGACCCAGTACTTC.

V usage is TRBV19 and J usage is TRBJ1-1; 11 bases align to TRBD1. The junction had 6 bases not matched to a gene; V was cut back by 5 bases and J by 10 bases. Germline assignment: CDR1 LNHDA and CDR2 SQIVND (reference sequence). This CDR3 has 13 residues. CDR3 sequence: CASSHGQGASAFF. CDR3 nucleotide sequence: TGTGCCAGTAGTCACGGACAGGGGGCGTCAGCTTTCTTT. The full variable domain, completed using reference TRBV19 and TRBJ1-1, is DGGITQSPKYLFRKEGQNVTLSCEQNLNHDAMYWYRQDPGQGLRLIYYSQIVNDFQKGDIAEGYSVSREKKESFPLTVTSAQKNPTAFYLCASSHGQGASAFFGQGTRLTVV.

J is TRBJ2-3 and V is TRBV14; TRBD2 matches 7 bases. Germline CDR1 SGHDN, CDR2 FVKESK. V was pared by 6 bases and J by 7 bases, with 10 bases of the junction left unmatched. The CDR3 extends over 14 amino acids. CDR3 in DNA: TGTGCCAGCAGTATAGCGGGCGGCGGGAATACGCAGTATTTT. Its translation is CASSIAGGGNTQYF.

The genes are TRBV5-1 and TRBJ2-1, with no clear D. Trimming took off 0 bases at V and 4 bases at J, with 5 bases between the two ends. The germline gives CDR1 SGHRS, CDR2 YFSETQ. The CDR3 has 13 amino acids. As DNA, the CDR3 is TGCGCCAGCAGCTTGGGTCAGTACAATGAGCAGTTCTTC. It codes for CASSLGQYNEQFF. Using reference TRBV5-1 and TRBJ2-1 for the parts outside the CDR3, the full variable domain is KAGVTQTPRYLIKTRGQQVTLSCSPISGHRSVSWYQQTPGQGLQFLFEYFSETQRNKGNFPGRFSGRQFSNSRSEMNVSTLELGDSALYLCASSLGQYNEQFFGPGTRLTVL.

This clone was seen only once. The J gene is TRBJ1-1, the V gene TRBV19, with TRBD1 matching over 11 bases. The V gene's germline CDR1 is LNHDA and CDR2 SQIVND (reference sequence). The CDR3 runs to 16 residues. V was clipped by 3 bases and J by 5 bases; unmatched bases: 8. This chain's CDR3 is CASSISDRGRRTEAFF. The CDR3 DNA reads as TGTGCCAGTAGTATTTCGGACAGGGGGCGCCGAACTGAAGCTTTCTTT.